This T cell receptor (beta chain) came from a study of cytomegalovirus exposure and HLA in healthy donors. Findings and limits, study-wide: First-cohort TCR clusters were later found to tend to co-occur in the roughly 130 validation repertoires. The classifier, whose performance was assessed in both the original and validation cohorts, reportedly diagnosed cytomegalovirus status with high specificity and sensitivity.

Of note for this clone: What it binds is unknown.

The donors were members of the validation cohort comprising approximately 120 subjects, separate from the approximately 670-subject first cohort. The assay was immunoSEQ multiplex PCR, and TCRdb's table has in-frame clones only and misses some. The table has tens of thousands of clones, 96% seen once; the top ten hold approximately 1%. Per germline, CDR1 MDHEN and CDR2 SYDVKM. CDR3 size: 15 residues. The V end lost 6 bases, the J end lost 5 bases, and 19 bases lay between the germline ends. Input material: PBMCs. The clonotype comes from a man aged 18 to 30 in good health and CMV-seronegative. This sequence joins TRBV28 and TRBJ1-1, with D possibly TRBD1 on 6 matching bases. The CDR3 DNA reads as TGTGCCAGCAGGCCCACGCGGGGGGCGATAACTGAAGCTTTCTTT. This gives the protein CASRPTRGAITEAFF.